This T cell receptor (beta chain) came from a study of T cell responses to AZD1222 COVID-19 vaccine. Study results and caveats: Spike-specific TCR breadth and depth were elevated following two AZD1222 doses. There were mostly white British donors and more females than males, and clonal diversity was possibly underestimated. It was only six AZD1222 recipients who were seropositive at baseline.

The CDR3 covers 18 residues. Profiling relied on immunoSEQ multiplex PCR, and the TCRdb table lists in-frame clones only, not all of them. The sample comprises about 120,000 clones, 87% of which are singletons, and roughly a tenth rests with the top ten. In regard to this clone: What it recognizes is unknown.

The receptor was derived from an adult in good health. The chain carries TRBV21-1 and TRBJ1-4; the DNA was not compared with TRBD1, the D call given in the table. TRBV21-1 is annotated as a pseudogene. Sequences were derived from peripheral blood, sampled on day 0 of AZD1222 vaccination. CDR3 sequence: CASIWDRAKPPTNEKLFF. The DNA for the CDR3 is TGTGCCAGCATATGGGACAGGGCAAAACCTCCAACTAATGAAAAACTGTTTTTT.